These 2 T cell receptor beta chains were all obtained from the same sample, sequenced in a study of regulatory T cells in long-lasting Graves disease. Time point described: newly diagnosed GD, antithyroid drugs for less than 3 months. Isolated PBMC RNA provided the starting material for the TCR library. TCR beta libraries were built with iRepertoire HTBI primers and Arm-PCR of CDR3 regions. One entry per CDR3 protein results from TCRdb running MiXCR on the multiplex PCR reads. The sample includes 450,000 to 600,000 distinct CDR3 sequences, approximately 15% of them seen just once. Another study also made use of these data, one on T cells in Graves' hyperthyroidism and ophthalmopathy.

Specimen: peripheral blood mononuclear cells (PBMCs), collected at new diagnosis, from a patient treated with antithyroid drugs. The source of these receptors is a man aged 25-40 years with Graves disease.

Ten or more counts support this clonotype. The chain has TRBV11-2 and TRBJ2-7, with 8 bases identical to TRBD1. The germline gives CDR1 SGHAT, CDR2 FQNNGV. After removal of 5 bases from V and 0 bases from J, the junction contained 3 bases not matched to a gene. The CDR3 sequence is 14 residues long. In DNA, the CDR3 is TGTGCCAGCAGCCAGGACAGGGACTCCTACGAGCAGTACTTC. Translating gives CASSQDRDSYEQYF. Looking up the rest from reference TRBV11-2 and TRBJ2-7 gives the full variable domain: EAGVAQSPRYKIIEKRQSVAFWCNPISGHATLYWYQQILGQGPKLLIQFQNNGVVDDSQLPKDRFSAERLKGVDSTLKIQPAKLEDSAVYLCASSQDRDSYEQYFGPGTRLTVT.

This clonotype was detected many times. The rearrangement uses TRBV19 and TRBJ2-3; 10 bases map to TRBD1. Trimming took 8 bases from V and 7 from J; bases not matched to a gene: 9. Germline V gene data show CDR1 as LNHDA and CDR2 as SQIVND (reference sequence). The CDR3 spans 14 residues. The CDR3 loop reads CASGKGTGEHTQYF. The CDR3 DNA follows: TGTGCCAGTGGCAAAGGGACAGGGGAACATACGCAGTATTTT.